The TCR beta chain under discussion was sequenced for a study of cytomegalovirus exposure and HLA in healthy donors (dated by TCRdb to about 2017). Concerning the study at large: An earlier analysis of roughly 570 of the donors reported around 280 Gb of sequence data and some 110 million unique TCR beta sequences obtained from 150 million to 200 million T cells. Typing coverage varied by locus: 629-630 donors for A, B, C, DRB1 and DQB1; approximately 500 for DQA1; 606 for DPA1; fewer than 480 for DPB1. Roughly 300 gigabases of sequencing data and 70 million to 100 million unique TCR sequences made up an early release that covered 640 HLA-typed donors. In a later analysis, previously published TCR beta repertoires from some 640 donors were re-analyzed and high-resolution HLA genotyping was added so that TCR occurrence patterns could be studied. Of the approximately 400 genotyped donors, less than 85% were placed in the genetic ancestry cluster associated with self-reported Caucasian donors. An earlier analysis of about 600 of the donors used high-throughput TCR beta sequencing to judge whether each TCR beta V gene segment behaved as functional or pseudogenic. A later genetic analysis took genome-wide SNP genotypes for about 65% of the roughly 670 donors and used that subset as a discovery cohort. Alongside the repertoire data, information on donor age, sex, ethnicity and CMV serostatus was compiled. The study aimed to test whether signatures of past pathogen exposure could be identified by cataloging public T cell receptors. Rather than using new phenotypic data, the later analysis identified candidate immune exposures from TCR beta sequences and from how often those sequences occurred across donors. Every repertoire in the discovery cohort had been generated on one and the same sequencing platform. To predict cytomegalovirus infection status, the study combined high-throughput TCR immunosequencing, statistical association of individual TCRs with disease status, and machine learning. Using immunosequencing, the study profiled T cell repertoires from 550 to 750 subjects and related those repertoires to cytomegalovirus serostatus. On average, 235,054 unique TCR beta nucleotide sequences were sequenced per donor among several hundred genotyped donors of the cohort, with roughly 18% of those sequences being non-productive. In addition to the first cohort of roughly 670 subjects, a separate validation cohort of 100 to 150 different subjects was used. HLA typing covered class I and class II loci at four-digit resolution. Because of strong linkage in the cohort, five DR-DQ haplotypes were treated as single units for association and clustering. Beyond this particular receptor, the publication reports: CMV serostatus was the only immune exposure information available for the cohort. HLA typing was unavailable for some donors at each locus, so association tests used only the typed subset. In a later analysis, most CMV-associated TCR beta chains were found to appear HLA-restricted, with HLA associations seemingly driven largely by CMV exposure. Most TCR sequences were seen in very few donors, while some public TCRs were found in many individuals. The earlier analysis of some 560 of the donors excluded some 15 rarely observed V segments, including chromosome 9 orphons, because counts were too low. An association between a missense DCLRE1C variant and V-gene and J-gene trimming of TCR beta chains was found in a later genetic analysis and replicated in an independent cohort. Roughly uniform sequencing depth across donors was assumed in presence/absence analyses, although this assumption may not hold. A cluster of highly shared sequence variants was judged likely to be a technical artifact of the sequencing pipeline. Strong co-occurrence of HLA alleles, especially DR and DQ, made assigning TCR associations to individual alleles difficult. A later genetic analysis reported fewer N-insertions in productive TCRs among donors in an Asian-associated ancestry cluster than the roughly 670-donor mean. The authors suggested that the approach could potentially be extended to other disease states and immunological phenotypes. Only TCR beta chains were sequenced in this cohort, and the absence of alpha or paired-chain data limited detectable features. In a later analysis, HLA-associated TCR beta chains were found to be more clonally expanded and to have lower generation probabilities than equally common non-associated chains. The classifier was reported to diagnose cytomegalovirus status with high specificity and sensitivity in both the original cohort and the validation cohort. In a later analysis, about 17,000 TCR beta sequences were associated with specific HLA alleles at a false discovery rate of 0.05. In vitro tests confirmed that a few of the cytomegalovirus-associated TCR beta chains recognize cytomegalovirus antigens. The study gave a list of around 170 TCR beta chains associated with cytomegalovirus. An earlier analysis of around 500 of the donors showed that most TCR beta V segments appeared in productive rearrangements either about 87% or about 30% of the time, which broadly matched IMGT annotations. A further reported finding was that TCR beta sequences accurately predicted the HLA-A and HLA-B alleles for most subjects in the first cohort. According to a later analysis, TCR association rates differed among HLA loci, with DRB1 alleles showing the most associated TCRs and HLA-C alleles showing the fewest. Linkage disequilibrium might explain the correlated functional status among segregating V segments, but an unknown experimental factor could not be ruled out. Several of the top co-occurrence clusters appeared to be linked to parvovirus B19, influenza, CMV and Epstein-Barr virus, according to a later analysis.

This clone came up once. The antigen it recognizes is unknown. It has no much larger one-base neighbor in the sample; base qualities were not kept. The cohort consisted of 666 healthy bone marrow donors. At the time of sampling, every cohort member was nominally healthy, though immune exposures that went unrecorded were likely present. The donor tested CMV seropositive, placing the donor among the 290 or so seropositive members of the cohort. A peripheral blood sample was collected from each donor, and TCR beta sequencing was performed on peripheral blood mononuclear cells. Genomic DNA was extracted from the blood cell samples with the Qiagen DNeasy Blood Extraction Kit. The method behind the library was the immunoSEQ multiplex PCR assay. The multiplex PCR relied on a mix of 60 forward primers for TCR Vbeta segments and 13 reverse primers for TCR Jbeta segments. Amplification of the CDR3 region of rearranged TCR beta genes was performed with a multiplex PCR assay on genomic DNA. The Illumina HiSeq System was used to sequence the amplified TCR beta libraries as 87-base-pair reads. Under the source paper's analysis protocol: Across the 700 or so repertoires, a later analysis counted some 81 million unique TCR beta chains, approximately 10 million of which were shared by at least two donors. To remove PCR and sequencing errors, raw reads were error-corrected and collapsed into unique sequences using a nearest-neighbor algorithm that merged closely related sequences. CDR3 sequences were aligned to IMGT reference sequences to assign V, D and J gene segments. For a sequence to be retained, a match of at least six nucleotides to both a V gene segment and a J gene segment was required. Rearrangements were classified as productive when the CDR3 lacked stop codons and remained in frame with V and J, and all other rearrangements were classified as non-productive. CDR3 was defined according to IMGT convention as the region running from the second conserved V-encoded cysteine to the conserved J-encoded phenylalanine. Sequences without an unambiguous match to a single V gene segment were excluded from the earlier analysis of several hundred of the donors. In an earlier analysis of several hundred of the donors, V segments were called functional above 56.7% productive rearrangements and were called segregating when the between-donor standard deviation exceeded 5%. A statistical classification framework was built to diagnose cytomegalovirus status from the catalog of TCR beta chain sequences. A later analysis assigned V and J genes by comparing TCR nucleotide sequences with IMGT/GENE-DB human TR gene sequences. The TCRdist pipeline was used in a later analysis to assign CDR3 sequences and most-parsimonious VDJ recombination scenarios. A later analysis defined each TCR beta chain by its CDR3 amino acid sequence plus V-gene family, and excluded reads lacking a unique V-gene family. In a later analysis, 500 to 650 highly shared, low-generation-probability nucleotide sequences were removed to address suspected cross-contamination and a sequencing artifact. A later analysis calculated a clonal expansion index for each public chain from normalized within-repertoire ranks of inferred template counts. A later analysis computed generation probabilities with a VDJ recombination model fitted to out-of-frame rearrangements, and checked the results against IGoR. In a later analysis, TCR-TCR, TCR-HLA and TCR-CMV co-occurrence was scored with hypergeometric tests, and a repertoire-size bias correction was applied to TCR pairs. A later analysis estimated false discovery rates by permuting HLA or CMV assignments 20 times. In a later analysis, co-occurring TCRs were grouped using DBSCAN, with TCRdist sequence similarity added in when clustering inside HLA-allele-positive subsets. Co-occurrence clustering excluded repertoires with fewer than 30,000 or more than 120,000 public chains, plus five with anomalous nucleotide sharing. Not all clones reach the TCRdb copy of this immuneACCESS table, which keeps in-frame sequences only. Checked studies attribute under half of the gap to unresolved V genes and leave the rest unexplained. V and J calls plus clone size are reproduced from that table; the DNA served to infer D and trimming. For this sample there are some 100,000 clones; about 77% appear just once. Just under 4% of the sample is taken by the ten largest.

The sequencing sample was made of PBMCs. The receptor was derived from a woman between 45 and 65 years old in good health and CMV-seropositive.

At the DNA level, the sequence is TGTGCCAGCAGTGTTGGGACTTCCGGCAATGAGCAGTTCTTC. It encodes CASSVGTSGNEQFF. The V and J segments used are TRBV6-4 and TRBJ2-1; the D gene is perhaps TRBD2, on 6 matching bases. CDR1 and CDR2 (MRHNA, SNTAGT) derive from the germline V gene. The CDR3 sequence holds 14 residues, the cysteine and phenylalanine included. Kept here is only the CDR3 DNA, which spans 42 bases and is read in frame from base 1. V is pared back by 4 bases and J by 6 bases, with 13 bases lying between the germline termini.